These 21 T cell receptor beta chains came from one sample sequenced in a study of multiple sclerosis patients with progressive multifocal leukoencephalopathy. The method was immunoSEQ multiplex PCR; TCRdb's version includes in-frame clones alone and lacks a portion of them. Among around 30,000 clones listed, around 90% were seen once. Time point reported: about a year of natalizumab therapy. The sequences come from PBMCs, collected from a patient treated with natalizumab. The receptors here all came from a human donor with multiple sclerosis.

This chain links TRBV30 with TRBJ1-4; D perhaps matches TRBD1 (6 bases). CDR3 length: 15 residues. Per the germline V gene, CDR1 is GTSNPN and CDR2 is SVGIG (reference sequence). Trimming took off 3 bases at V and 10 bases at J, with 21 bases between the two ends. The CDR3 DNA is TGTGCCTGGAGCGGTCGGACAGTCCTCGTGGGAAAACTGTTTTTT. Protein product: CAWSGRTVLVGKLFF.

The V and J genes are TRBV10-3 and TRBJ2-3; 7 nucleotides match TRBD1. The CDR3 is made up of 15 amino acids. CDR1 is ENHRY, CDR2 SYGVKD, per germline. Germline trimming cut 5 bases from V and 2 bases from J; bases unmatched to any gene: 7. CDR3: CAISSTGTATDTQYF. CDR3 nucleotide sequence: TGTGCCATCAGTTCAACCGGGACAGCCACAGATACGCAGTATTTT.

This rearrangement joins TRBV10-2 to TRBJ2-2, with 8 bases matching TRBD1. This CDR3 region has 16 residues. The germline V gene encodes CDR1 WSHSY and CDR2 SAAADI. Trimming removed 6 bases from V and 4 bases from J; junction bases left unmatched: 10. The DNA for the CDR3 is TGCGCCAGCAGAAACCAGGGGGCTGCGGGCACCGGGGAGCTGTTTTTT. Its protein is CASRNQGAAGTGELFF.

This chain links TRBV28 with TRBJ1-6; TRBD1 agrees at 7 bases. CDR1 MDHEN and CDR2 SYDVKM come from the germline V gene. V lost 6 bases to trimming and J lost 10 bases; unmatched junction nucleotides: 15. CDR3 length: 16 residues. CDR3 DNA sequence: TGTGCCAGCAGGGTTGGGGGGGGGACAGCCTTCTCACCCCTCCACTTT. As protein: CASRVGGGTAFSPLHF.

V usage is TRBV10-2 and J usage is TRBJ2-3; D possibly corresponds to TRBD2 (7 bases). Germline values: CDR1 WSHSY, CDR2 SAAADI. The CDR3 is 16 residues long. V was shortened by 2 bases and J by 0 bases, with 12 bases between the two germline ends. The CDR3 is CASSELGGASTDTQYF. The CDR3 DNA reads as TGCGCCAGCAGTGAGCTGGGGGGGGCGAGCACAGATACGCAGTATTTT.

The gene calls are TRBV28 and TRBJ1-1; D perhaps matches TRBD1 (6 bases). The ends were cut back, 4 bases at V and 1 base at J, with 13 bases in the middle. The CDR3 is 15 amino acids. Germline CDR1 MDHEN, CDR2 SYDVKM. The CDR3 sequence: CASSSSGARNTEAFF. In DNA, the CDR3 is TGTGCCAGCAGTTCCTCGGGGGCTCGGAACACTGAAGCTTTCTTT.

The chain is built from TRBV19 and TRBJ1-1; the D is unclear. Trimming cost V 5 bases and J 0 bases, with 13 bases left between them. Germline V gives CDR1 LNHDA, CDR2 SQIVND (reference sequence). The CDR3 contains 15 residues. The CDR3 sequence: CASSVTQHMNTEAFF. The DNA of the CDR3 is TGTGCCAGTAGTGTCACACAGCATATGAACACTGAAGCTTTCTTT.

V and J are TRBV5-7 and TRBJ1-4; no clear D gene. TRBV5-7 is classed as an ORF, of uncertain function. The CDR3 length is 13 residues. Trimming took 1 base from V and 0 from J, leaving 1 base between them. Here the CDR3 reads CASSLPTNEKLFF. CDR3 bases: TGTGCCAGCAGCTTGCCAACTAATGAAAAACTGTTTTTT.

V and J are TRBV2 and TRBJ1-2; D unclear. Trimming removed 0 bases from V and 9 bases from J, with 8 bases in between. The germline V gene has CDR1 SNHLY and CDR2 FYNNEI. This CDR3 is 12 amino acids long. CDR3 bases: TGTGCCAGCAGTGAAGCGGGAGAGCGCTACACCTTC. Encoded protein: CASSEAGERYTF.

The chain has TRBV7-8 and TRBJ2-7, with 10 bases lining up with TRBD1. Germline CDR1 reads SGHVS; CDR2 reads FQNEAQ. There are 17 residues in the CDR3. The V gene end was trimmed by 4 bases and the J gene end by 3 bases; junction bases not matched to a gene: 12. This CDR3 is CASSSYPDRGLHYEQYF. The CDR3 DNA is TGTGCCAGCAGCTCCTACCCCGACAGGGGGCTTCACTACGAGCAGTACTTC. Using reference TRBV7-8 and TRBJ2-7 for the parts outside the CDR3, the full variable domain is GAGVSQSPRYKVAKRGQDVALRCDPISGHVSLFWYQQALGQGPEFLTYFQNEAQLDKSGLPSDRFFAERPEGSVSTLKIQRTQQEDSAVYLCASSSYPDRGLHYEQYFGPGTRLTVT.

The chain is built from TRBV19 and TRBJ2-1; D ambiguous. Between the trimmed V and J ends, which lost 1 base and 11 bases, there was a span of 18 bases. Germline lookup yields CDR1 LNHDA and CDR2 SQIVND (reference sequence). CDR3 size: 15 residues. CDR3 amino acids: CASSIARYKAEKQFF. In DNA form, the CDR3 reads TGTGCCAGTAGTATAGCCCGCTACAAGGCCGAAAAGCAGTTCTTC.

The rearrangement links TRBV11-2 to TRBJ1-1, with a possible D match to TRBD1 (6 bases). V lost 2 bases and J 8 bases, leaving 15 bases between the germline ends. Germline V gene data show CDR1 as SGHAT and CDR2 as FQNNGV. The CDR3 runs to 14 residues. The CDR3 bases are TGTGCCAGCAGCTTAAGGGGGATAATATCCGAAGCTTTCTTT. Its translation is CASSLRGIISEAFF.

The genes are TRBV27 and TRBJ2-7; TRBD1 matches 9 bases. This CDR3 is built from 13 residues. Germline trimming cut 9 bases from V and 6 bases from J; bases unmatched to any gene: 9. Germline CDR1 reads MNHEY; CDR2 reads SMNVEV (reference sequence). CDR3 in amino acids: CASRPDRGGEQYF. CDR3 in DNA: TGTGCCAGTCGACCGGACAGGGGCGGCGAGCAGTACTTC.

This rearrangement joins TRBV7-3 to TRBJ2-5, with TRBD2 matching over 11 bases. CDR1 SGHTA and CDR2 FQGTGA come from the germline V gene. V dropped 2 bases and J dropped 4; count of bases not matched to a gene: 3. This CDR3 is built from 15 residues. The CDR3 sequence: CASSLLAGGRETQYF. The CDR3 bases are TGTGCCAGCAGCTTACTAGCGGGGGGAAGAGAGACCCAGTACTTC.

The chain joins TRBV28 to TRBJ1-2; D is undetermined. V was pared by 2 bases and J by 2 bases, with 6 bases between. The CDR3 loop spans 13 amino acids. CDR1 is MDHEN and CDR2 is SYDVKM in the germline V gene. For the CDR3, the DNA is TGTGCCAGCAGTTTAAACGGAAACTATGGCTACACCTTC. Protein sequence: CASSLNGNYGYTF.

V usage is TRBV28 and J usage is TRBJ2-7, with D possibly being TRBD1 or TRBD2 (5 bases each). The V gene's germline CDR1 is MDHEN and CDR2 SYDVKM. Trimming removed 6 bases from V and 4 bases from J, with 13 bases in between. The CDR3 spans 13 residues. CDR3 sequence (DNA): TGTGCCAGCAGACCCGGGACCTTATACGAGCAGTACTTC. It codes for CASRPGTLYEQYF. Variable domain in full (rest from reference TRBV28 and TRBJ2-7): DVKVTQSSRYLVKRTGEKVFLECVQDMDHENMFWYRQDPGLGLRLIYFSYDVKMKEKGDIPEGYSVSREKKERFSLILESASTNQTSMYLCASRPGTLYEQYFGPGTRLTVT.

The chain links TRBV4-2 to TRBJ1-5; the D is unclear. The CDR3 extends over 13 amino acids. Trimming left V 0 bases short and J 0 bases short, with 0 bases between. Germline V gene data show CDR1 as LGHNA and CDR2 as YNFKEQ. CDR3 region: CASSQDSNQPQHF. As DNA, the CDR3 is TGTGCCAGCAGCCAAGATAGCAATCAGCCCCAGCATTTT.

The CDR3 DNA is TGTGCCAGTAGTCATACCTTGAACACTGAAGCTTTCTTT. Amino acid sequence: CASSHTLNTEAFF. The chain joins TRBV19 to TRBJ1-1; D is uncertain. Germline values: CDR1 LNHDA, CDR2 SQIVND (reference sequence). V gave up 5 bases and J gave up 0 bases, with 7 bases separating them. The CDR3 runs 13 residues.

The chain combines TRBV4-3 with TRBJ1-1, with D uncertain. V was cut by 1 base and J by 2 bases, with 11 bases left in between. This CDR3 comprises 15 residues. Germline CDR1 and CDR2: LGHNA and YSLEER. The CDR3 reads CASSQASMGNTEAFF. The CDR3 DNA reads as TGCGCCAGCAGCCAAGCATCTATGGGAAACACTGAAGCTTTCTTT.

In nucleotides, the CDR3 is TGTGCCAGCAGCGTAGGTGGACAGGGGTACACCGGGGAGCTGTTTTTT. Its protein product is CASSVGGQGYTGELFF. The chain couples TRBV9 to TRBJ2-2, with TRBD1 matching 9 bases. Germline V CDR1 and CDR2: SGDLS, YYNGEE. The CDR3 is made up of 16 amino acids. V trimming: 0 bases; J trimming: 3 bases; junction bases outside the gene matches: 3. The full variable domain, completed using reference TRBV9 and TRBJ2-2, is DSGVTQTPKHLITATGQRVTLRCSPRSGDLSVYWYQQSLDQGLQFLIQYYNGEERAKGNILERFSAQQFPDLHSELNLSSLELGDSALYFCASSVGGQGYTGELFFGEGSRLTVL.

V and J are TRBV27 and TRBJ1-3; perhaps TRBD1 as D (6 bases). Trimming shortened V by 3 bases and J by 4 bases, and 13 bases separated the two germline ends. The CDR3 totals 15 residues. CDR1 is MNHEY and CDR2 is SMNVEV in the germline V gene (reference sequence). The CDR3 spells CASSFGQGKGNTIYF. CDR3 bases: TGTGCCAGCAGTTTTGGTCAGGGGAAAGGAAACACCATATATTTT.